This T cell receptor beta chain is from a study of blood T cell repertoires in COVID-19. Study-wide background: Some COVID-19 samples were acute and others convalescent; all came from the United States, Italy and Spain. Sample material is recorded as cDNA or gDNA derived from T cells, B-cell-depleted T cells, or PBMCs.

The table came from immunoSEQ multiplex PCR; TCRdb's copy has only in-frame clones and leaves some out. The profile shows 350,000 to 550,000 clones, 87% of them singletons. The germline V gene has CDR1 SEHNR and CDR2 FQNEAQ (reference sequence). Trimming took 4 bases from V and 3 from J; bases not matched to a gene: 3. The length of the CDR3 is 15 residues. Cohorts were determined from participant-reported clinical history. Sequencing input: PBMCs or T cells enriched from blood (not recorded which). The receptor's source is a woman between 18 and 29 years old with acute COVID-19. This chain links TRBV7-9 with TRBJ2-7; 13 bases line up with TRBD2. The CDR3 region is CASSYGLAGVYEQYF. The CDR3 coding sequence is TGTGCCAGCAGCTACGGACTAGCGGGAGTCTACGAGCAGTACTTC.